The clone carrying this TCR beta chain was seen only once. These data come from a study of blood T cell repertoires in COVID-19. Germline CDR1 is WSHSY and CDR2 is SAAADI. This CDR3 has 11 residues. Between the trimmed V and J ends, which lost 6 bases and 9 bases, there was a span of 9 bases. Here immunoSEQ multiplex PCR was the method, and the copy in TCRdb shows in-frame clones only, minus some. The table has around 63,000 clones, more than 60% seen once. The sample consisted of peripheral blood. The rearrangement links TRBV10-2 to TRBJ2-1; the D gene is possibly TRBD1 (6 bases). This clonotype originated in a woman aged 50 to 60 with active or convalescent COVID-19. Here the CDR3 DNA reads TGCGCCAGCAGCTGGGACACTGAGCAGTTCTTC. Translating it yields CASSWDTEQFF.